These 9 T cell receptor beta chains came from one sample sequenced in a study of blood T cell repertoires in COVID-19. TCRdb's copy holds only in-frame clones and misses some; the assay was immunoSEQ multiplex PCR. The sample includes roughly 110,000 clones, 81% seen only once; the top ten take around 1.5%. The specimen was peripheral blood. These TCRs come from a man in his forties or fifties with acute or convalescent COVID-19.

In this sample, this clone turned up a few times. V gene TRBV10-3 combines with J gene TRBJ1-2; D is unresolved. From germline, CDR1 is ENHRY and CDR2 SYGVKD. The CDR3 is 13 residues long. With 0 bases removed from V and 2 bases from J, the gap between germline ends came to 4 bases. In DNA, the CDR3 is TGTGCCATCAGTGAGTCTACAAACTATGGCTACACCTTC. Its translation is CAISESTNYGYTF.

This chain links TRBV28 with TRBJ2-3; the match to TRBD2 covers 14 bases. CDR3 length equals 16 residues. CDR1 and CDR2 from the germline V gene are MDHEN and SYDVKM. With 1 base clipped from V and 14 bases from J, the junction kept 11 bases outside the gene matches. The CDR3: CASSLLTSGGARVRYF. DNA of the CDR3: TGTGCCAGCAGTTTATTGACTAGCGGGGGGGCCCGTGTGCGGTATTTT.

The chain joins TRBV6-5 to TRBJ2-2; TRBD1 matches 7 bases. Trimming removed 10 bases from V and 3 bases from J; junction bases left unmatched: 8. The germline V gene has CDR1 MNHEY and CDR2 SVGAGI. This CDR3 has 14 amino acids. The DNA for the CDR3 is TGTGCCACCTCCCGAGGGGGCGACACCGGGGAGCTGTTTTTT. Residues: CATSRGGDTGELFF.

This rearrangement joins TRBV19 to TRBJ1-2; no clear D gene. Per germline, CDR1 LNHDA and CDR2 SQIVND (reference sequence). V was clipped by 5 bases and J by 4 bases, with 11 bases between them. The CDR3 has 13 residues. The CDR3 sequence is CASSPDGVYGYTF. CDR3 coding DNA: TGTGCCAGTAGTCCCGACGGAGTCTATGGCTACACCTTC.

The rearrangement uses TRBV5-6 and TRBJ1-1; 8 bases align to TRBD1. The J segment lost 2 bases and the V segment lost 2 bases, leaving 2 bases of the junction unmatched. The CDR3 covers 14 residues. Per the germline V gene, CDR1 is SGHDT and CDR2 is YYEEEE. CDR3 coding DNA: TGTGCCAGCAGCTTCGGACAGGGAAACACTGAAGCTTTCTTT. It specifies CASSFGQGNTEAFF.

V gene TRBV9 combines with J gene TRBJ2-3; 8 bases match TRBD2. The trim removed 4 bases at V and 0 bases at J, leaving 7 bases unmatched. Germline-derived CDR1 and CDR2 are SGDLS and YYNGEE. The CDR3 is 16 amino acids. Here the CDR3 DNA reads TGTGCCAGCAGCCCGGGAGGGGGGGGAAGCACAGATACGCAGTATTTT. Translated, it gives CASSPGGGGSTDTQYF.

The genes are TRBV28 and TRBJ1-5; possibly TRBD1 for D (6 bases). The CDR3 spans 13 residues. Trimming took off 7 bases at V and 6 bases at J, with 13 bases between the two ends. The germline CDR1 and CDR2 sequences are MDHEN and SYDVKM. In DNA form, the CDR3 reads TGTGCCAGCAAGGAGGGGGGGGGTCAGCCCCAGCATTTT. It codes for CASKEGGGQPQHF.

The chain couples TRBV3-1 (or the pseudogene TRBV3-2) to TRBJ1-1; TRBD1 matches 9 bases. Losses at the gene ends were 4 bases for V and 3 bases for J; bases not matched to a gene: 9. This CDR3 is 16 amino acids long. Germline CDR1 LGHDT, CDR2 YNNKEL (reference sequence). DNA for the CDR3: TGTGCCAGCAGCCGGACTACAGGGGGCTTATACACTGAAGCTTTCTTT. This encodes CASSRTTGGLYTEAFF.

The chain joins TRBV5-1 to TRBJ1-2; weak D call: TRBD1 (5 bases). This CDR3 is 12 amino acids long. With 4 bases removed from V and 2 bases from J, the gap between germline ends came to 6 bases. Germline CDR1 is SGHRS and CDR2 is YFSETQ. The CDR3 reads CASSAGNYGYTF. The CDR3 nucleotides read TGCGCCAGCAGCGCAGGGAACTATGGCTACACCTTC.